What follows are 26 T cell receptor beta chains derived from one specimen sequenced in a study of shared T cell receptors in the human thymus. The method was immunoSEQ multiplex PCR; TCRdb's version includes in-frame clones alone and lacks a portion of them. The sample comprises 65,000 to 70,000 clones, 90% to 95% of which are singletons, and less than 0.04% rests with the top ten. What was sequenced was thymocytes. Receptors were obtained from a human donor.

This rearrangement joins TRBV6-5 to TRBJ1-2; unclear D gene. This CDR3 has 13 residues. Germline CDR1 MNHEY, CDR2 SVGAGI. Deletions cut 3 bases from V and 7 bases from J, with 12 bases between. CDR3 bases: TGTGCCAGCAGTTATTGGGGAGGGTTTGGCTACACCTTC. Translating it yields CASSYWGGFGYTF.

V usage is TRBV5-6 and J usage is TRBJ2-1; perhaps TRBD1 as D (6 bases). The CDR3 extends over 14 amino acids. Trimming took 3 bases from V and 4 from J, leaving 11 bases between them. Germline V lookup: CDR1 SGHDT, CDR2 YYEEEE. The CDR3 is CASSYPDRYNEQFF. The CDR3 nucleotides read TGTGCCAGCAGCTACCCGGACAGATACAATGAGCAGTTCTTC.

V is TRBV7-6 and J is TRBJ2-7; D is possibly TRBD2 (6 bases). Per the germline V gene, CDR1 is SGHVS and CDR2 is FNYEAQ. The CDR3 has 13 residues. V shed 5 bases and J shed 3 bases, with 11 bases lying between them. The DNA of the CDR3 is TGTGCCAGCAGCCTCGGACTACTCTACGAGCAGTACTTC. This translates into CASSLGLLYEQYF.

This chain connects TRBV4-2 to TRBJ2-7, with D possibly being TRBD1 (5 bases). Germline V gene data show CDR1 as LGHNA and CDR2 as YNFKEQ. Deletions cut 0 bases from V and 4 bases from J, with 10 bases between. The CDR3 consists of 14 residues. The CDR3: CASSQDLQVYEQYF. The CDR3 bases are TGTGCCAGCAGCCAAGATCTACAGGTGTACGAGCAGTACTTC.

V usage is TRBV20-1 and J usage is TRBJ1-2, with D hard to call. The V end was cut by 7 bases, the J end by 3 bases, with 3 bases between. This CDR3 has 9 amino acids. Germline V gives CDR1 DFQATT, CDR2 SNEGSKA (reference sequence). In nucleotides, the CDR3 is TGCAGTGGTGACTATGGCTACACCTTC. It is translated as CSGDYGYTF.

The chain has TRBV6-9 and TRBJ1-5, with D possibly being TRBD1 (5 bases). CDR3 length: 14 residues. The germline CDR1 and CDR2 sequences are MNHGY and SVAAGI. V shed 6 bases and J shed 3 bases, with 12 bases lying between them. The chain's CDR3 is CASRSGRNNQPQHF. The CDR3 nucleotides read TGTGCCAGCAGGTCGGGACGGAACAATCAGCCCCAGCATTTT.

The chain employs TRBV4-1 and TRBJ2-7; 7 nucleotides match TRBD2. This CDR3 has 16 residues. Germline CDR1 and CDR2: MGHRA and YSYEKL. V dropped 1 base and J dropped 1; count of bases not matched to a gene: 7. Here the CDR3 reads CASSQGLAVKSYEQYF. CDR3 DNA sequence: TGCGCCAGCAGCCAAGGTCTAGCGGTCAAATCCTACGAGCAGTACTTC.

The V gene is TRBV12-5, the J gene TRBJ1-2; D not certain. The V end lost 4 bases, the J end lost 7 bases, and 22 bases lay between the germline ends. Germline values: CDR1 LGHNT, CDR2 FRNRAP. The CDR3 extends over 16 amino acids. The CDR3 DNA reads TGTGCTAGTGGTTCCCTCACCCGACACGGGAAGGGTGGCTACACCTTC. It specifies CASGSLTRHGKGGYTF.

The chain uses TRBV4-3 and TRBJ2-3; 7 nucleotides agree with TRBD1. With V trimmed by 1 base and J by 5 bases, 9 bases remained unmatched. The CDR3 sequence is 16 residues long. Germline CDR1 reads LGHNA; CDR2 reads YSLEER. CDR3 in DNA: TGCGCCAGCAGCCAAGGGCAAGGGGGCGCGGTAGATACGCAGTATTTT. The encoded protein is CASSQGQGGAVDTQYF.

V and J are TRBV6-1 and TRBJ2-7; maybe TRBD1 (6 bases). The CDR3 sequence is 14 residues long. Germline CDR1 and CDR2: MNHNS and SASEGT. V shed 3 bases and J shed 3 bases, with 12 bases lying between them. CDR3 DNA: TGTGCCAGCAGTGACTGGGGGCTCCTCTACGAGCAGTACTTC. Amino acids: CASSDWGLLYEQYF.

The gene calls are TRBV7-9 and TRBJ2-1; no clear D gene. The ends were cut back, 1 base at V and 2 bases at J, with 18 bases in the middle. This CDR3 contains 18 residues. Germline-derived CDR1 and CDR2 are SEHNR and FQNEAQ (reference sequence). CDR3 region: CASSLGGRRQKAYNEQFF. The CDR3 region has the DNA TGTGCCAGCAGCTTAGGCGGACGGAGACAAAAAGCCTACAATGAGCAGTTCTTC.

The rearrangement links TRBV5-6 to TRBJ2-5; D is perhaps TRBD1 or TRBD2 (5 bases each). The V gene lost 3 bases and the J gene lost 0 bases, with 12 bases spanning the gap. The CDR3 is 15 residues long. Per germline, CDR1 SGHDT and CDR2 YYEEEE. DNA for the CDR3: TGTGCCAGCAGCTACGGGACCCCGTACCAAGAGACCCAGTACTTC. It translates to CASSYGTPYQETQYF.

The chain couples TRBV4-2 to TRBJ2-2; 9 bases agree with TRBD2. Germline loops: CDR1 LGHNA, CDR2 YNFKEQ. The CDR3 has 17 amino acids. After removal of 1 base from V and 1 base from J, the junction contained 4 bases not matched to a gene. CDR3 sequence reads: CASSQAAGGWNTGELFF. For the CDR3, the DNA is TGTGCCAGCAGCCAAGCAGCGGGGGGCTGGAACACCGGGGAGCTGTTTTTT.

V usage is TRBV25-1 and J usage is TRBJ1-6; no clear D gene. The CDR3 is 13 amino acids. Germline V CDR1 and CDR2: MGHDK, SYGVNS. V lost 7 bases and J 7 bases, leaving 11 bases between the germline ends. The CDR3 loop reads CASKSSRNSPLHF. CDR3 in DNA: TGTGCCAGCAAGAGTTCGAGGAATTCACCCCTCCACTTT.

Concerning this clone: Germline is not matched at one junction end, which may reflect a read error. The CDR3: CATSPRGARGTEAFF. The CDR3 bases are TGTGCCACCAGCCCTAGAGGGGCAAGGGGCACTGAAGCTTTCTTT. The chain employs TRBV5-4 and TRBJ1-1; perhaps TRBD1 as D (5 bases). This CDR3 comprises 15 residues. Per the germline V gene, CDR1 is SGHNT and CDR2 is YYREEE (reference sequence).

CDR3 DNA: TGTGCCAGCAGTTGGGGGATCGGGACACTGTCCTACGAGCAGTACTTC. Translated, it gives CASSWGIGTLSYEQYF. The V gene is TRBV7-3, the J gene TRBJ2-7; possibly TRBD1 for D (6 bases). V was shortened by 6 bases and J by 1 base, with 19 bases between the two germline ends. The CDR3 runs to 16 residues. Germline lookup yields CDR1 SGHTA and CDR2 FQGTGA.

The chain employs TRBV9 and TRBJ2-3; D remains unclear. The CDR3 is made up of 11 amino acids. Germline V gives CDR1 SGDLS, CDR2 YYNGEE. V lost 3 bases to trimming and J lost 6 bases, with 5 bases between them. The CDR3 loop reads CASSARDTQYF. The CDR3 DNA follows: TGTGCCAGCAGCGCCCGGGATACGCAGTATTTT.

V is TRBV28 and J is TRBJ1-5, with D uncertain. The V and J ends lost 5 bases and 0 bases respectively, with 29 bases between them. Germline V gene sequence: CDR1 MDHEN, CDR2 SYDVKM. The CDR3 contains 21 residues. This CDR3 is CASSRSEPIHKVHYSNQPQHF. CDR3 nucleotides: TGTGCCAGCAGTCGCTCAGAGCCGATCCATAAGGTACACTATAGCAATCAGCCCCAGCATTTT.

The chain combines TRBV18 with TRBJ1-4; D gene ambiguous. V was pared by 2 bases and J by 0 bases, with 16 bases between. The CDR3 runs to 18 residues. Germline V gives CDR1 KGHSH, CDR2 LQKENI. The CDR3 DNA reads TGTGCCAGCTCACCATACTTTTCAACAAGTGCAACTAATGAAAAACTGTTTTTT. This translates into CASSPYFSTSATNEKLFF. Full variable domain (missing parts from reference TRBV18 and TRBJ1-4): NAGVMQNPRHLVRRRGQEARLRCSPMKGHSHVYWYRQLPEEGLKFMVYLQKENIIDESGMPKERFSAEFPKEGPSILRIQQVVRGDSAAYFCASSPYFSTSATNEKLFFGSGTQLSVL.

The chain recombines TRBV27 with TRBJ2-3; no definite D call. Deletions cut 7 bases from V and 0 bases from J, with 17 bases between. This CDR3 is built from 16 residues. Germline CDR1 reads MNHEY; CDR2 reads SMNVEV (reference sequence). The CDR3 region is CASIGRSSPSTDTQYF. CDR3 sequence (DNA): TGTGCCAGCATAGGCAGGTCATCTCCTAGCACAGATACGCAGTATTTT.

This clone appeared once. V and J are TRBV27 and TRBJ1-1, with 7 bases fitting TRBD1. The ends lost 6 bases at V and 3 bases at J; junction bases unmatched: 13. CDR1 is MNHEY, CDR2 SMNVEV, per germline (reference sequence). This CDR3 has 16 residues. The CDR3 sequence is CASRPKAGGEDTEAFF. As DNA, the CDR3 is TGTGCCAGCAGACCCAAGGCAGGGGGGGAGGACACTGAAGCTTTCTTT.

CDR3 nucleotides: TGTGCCAGCAGCTTACCCTGGGCCCGGGGAGAGACCCAGTACTTC. Translated, it gives CASSLPWARGETQYF. This chain links TRBV7-2 with TRBJ2-5; TRBD2 is a possible D gene (5 bases). The germline V gene encodes CDR1 SGHTA and CDR2 FQGNSA. Deletions cut 2 bases from V and 4 bases from J, with 14 bases between. The CDR3 spans 15 residues. The full variable domain, in which reference TRBV7-2 and TRBJ2-5 provide the parts outside the CDR3, is GAGVSQSPSNKVTEKGKDVELRCDPISGHTALYWYRQSLGQGLEFLIYFQGNSAPDKSGLPSDRFSAERTGGSVSTLTIQRTQQEDSAVYLCASSLPWARGETQYFGPGTRLLVL.

The chain is built from TRBV5-1 and TRBJ2-7; D is possibly TRBD1 (6 bases). Germline CDR1 is SGHRS and CDR2 is YFSETQ. Trimming took off 3 bases at V and 2 bases at J, with 21 bases between the two ends. This CDR3 region has 17 residues. CDR3 coding DNA: TGCGCCAGCAGCTCGGCTAAACAGGGCCCTTGGACCTACGAGCAGTACTTC. This gives the protein CASSSAKQGPWTYEQYF.

This clone was detected once. This chain connects TRBV6-6 to TRBJ1-5, with 7 bases aligning to TRBD1. Germline CDR1 is MNHNY and CDR2 is SVGAGI (reference sequence). This CDR3 is built from 14 residues. Trimming took 6 bases from V and 6 from J; bases not matched to a gene: 8. The CDR3 loop reads CASSHRGLSQPQHF. The CDR3 DNA sequence: TGTGCCAGCAGCCACAGGGGATTGAGTCAGCCCCAGCATTTT.

The chain recombines TRBV28 with TRBJ2-3; perhaps TRBD2 as D (6 bases). In germline, CDR1 is MDHEN, CDR2 SYDVKM. The CDR3 has 13 amino acids. Trimming stripped 7 bases from V and 2 bases from J, with 10 bases between. DNA for the CDR3: TGTGCCAGCACTCCGGGACTCACAGATACGCAGTATTTT. Translating it yields CASTPGLTDTQYF.

This chain links TRBV7-2 with TRBJ1-2, with 10 bases fitting TRBD1. Germline CDR1 is SGHTA and CDR2 is FQGNSA. The CDR3 runs to 13 residues. The V gene end was trimmed by 2 bases and the J gene end by 8 bases; junction bases not matched to a gene: 2. The CDR3 loop is CASSLRTGGGYTF. The CDR3 region has the DNA TGTGCCAGCAGCTTAAGGACAGGGGGAGGCTACACCTTC.